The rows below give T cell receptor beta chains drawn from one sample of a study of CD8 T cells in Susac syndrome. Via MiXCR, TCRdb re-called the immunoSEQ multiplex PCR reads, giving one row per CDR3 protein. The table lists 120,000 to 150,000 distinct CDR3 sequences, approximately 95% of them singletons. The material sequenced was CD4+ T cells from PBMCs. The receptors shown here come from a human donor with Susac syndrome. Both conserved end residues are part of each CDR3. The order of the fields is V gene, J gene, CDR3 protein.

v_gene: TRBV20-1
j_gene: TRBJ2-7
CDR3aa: CSAETDFYEQYF

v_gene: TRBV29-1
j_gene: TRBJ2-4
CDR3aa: CSAYRDREYF

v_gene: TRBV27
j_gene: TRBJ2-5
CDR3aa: CASSLDRGPPETQYF

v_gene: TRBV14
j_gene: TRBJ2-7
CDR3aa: CASSEGLAIGTYEQYF

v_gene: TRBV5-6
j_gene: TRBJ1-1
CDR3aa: CASLRDPNTEAFF

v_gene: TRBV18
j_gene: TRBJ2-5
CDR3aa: CASSAQGETQYF

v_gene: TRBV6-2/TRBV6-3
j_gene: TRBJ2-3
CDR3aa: CASSYTLGAGRIDTQYF

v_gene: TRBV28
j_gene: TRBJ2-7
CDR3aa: CASSSHDRAYEQYF

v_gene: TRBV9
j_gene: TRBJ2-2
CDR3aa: CASSVQEAGFLYGELFF

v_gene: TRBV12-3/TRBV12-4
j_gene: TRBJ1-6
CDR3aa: CASSSKGQANSPLHF

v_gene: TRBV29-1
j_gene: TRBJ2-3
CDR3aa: CSVDTGIDTQYF